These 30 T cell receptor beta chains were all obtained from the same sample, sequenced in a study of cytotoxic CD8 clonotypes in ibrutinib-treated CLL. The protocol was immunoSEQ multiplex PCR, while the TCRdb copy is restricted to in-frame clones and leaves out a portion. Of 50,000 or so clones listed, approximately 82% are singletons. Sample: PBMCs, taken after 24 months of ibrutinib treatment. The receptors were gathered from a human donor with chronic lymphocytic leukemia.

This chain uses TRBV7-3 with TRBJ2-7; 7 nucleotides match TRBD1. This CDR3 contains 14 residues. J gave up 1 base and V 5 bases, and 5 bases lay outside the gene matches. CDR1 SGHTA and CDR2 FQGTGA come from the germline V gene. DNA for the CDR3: TGTGCCAGCAGCCCGGACAGGACTTCCTACGAGCAGTACTTC. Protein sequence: CASSPDRTSYEQYF.

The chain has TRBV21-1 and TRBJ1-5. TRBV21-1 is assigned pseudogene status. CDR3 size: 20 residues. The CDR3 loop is CASSSGGQGRTFCRHQPQHF. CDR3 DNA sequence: TGTGCCAGCAGTTCCGGGGGGCAGGGAAGGACCTTTTGTAGGCATCAGCCCCAGCATTTT.

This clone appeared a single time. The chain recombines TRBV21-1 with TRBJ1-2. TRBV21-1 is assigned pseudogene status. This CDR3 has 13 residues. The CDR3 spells CANPEDLWYGYTF. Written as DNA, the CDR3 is TGTGCCAACCCGGAGGACTTATGGTATGGCTACACCTTC.

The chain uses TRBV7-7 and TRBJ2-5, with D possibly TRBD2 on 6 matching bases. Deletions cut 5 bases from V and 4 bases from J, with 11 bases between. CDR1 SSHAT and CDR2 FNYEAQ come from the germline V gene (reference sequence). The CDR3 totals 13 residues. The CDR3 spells CASSPGTSETQYF. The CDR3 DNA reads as TGTGCCAGCAGCCCCGGGACTTCAGAGACCCAGTACTTC.

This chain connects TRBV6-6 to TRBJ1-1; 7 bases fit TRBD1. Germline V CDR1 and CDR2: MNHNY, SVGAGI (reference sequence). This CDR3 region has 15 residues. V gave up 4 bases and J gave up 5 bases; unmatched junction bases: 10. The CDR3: CASSSPGGTRTEAFF. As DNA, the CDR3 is TGTGCCAGCAGTTCCCCAGGGGGGACGAGGACTGAAGCTTTCTTT.

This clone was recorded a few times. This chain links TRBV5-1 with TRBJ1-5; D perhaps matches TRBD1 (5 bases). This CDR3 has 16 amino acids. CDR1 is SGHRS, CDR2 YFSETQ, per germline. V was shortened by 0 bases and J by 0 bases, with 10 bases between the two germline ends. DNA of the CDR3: TGCGCCAGCAGCTTGGGTTCAGGGAATAGCAATCAGCCCCAGCATTTT. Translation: CASSLGSGNSNQPQHF.

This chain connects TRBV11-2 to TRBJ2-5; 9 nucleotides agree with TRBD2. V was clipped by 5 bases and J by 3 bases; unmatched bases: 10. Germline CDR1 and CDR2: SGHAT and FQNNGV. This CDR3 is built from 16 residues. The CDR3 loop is CASSPTPSGIEETQYF. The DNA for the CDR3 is TGTGCCAGCAGCCCGACGCCTAGCGGGATAGAAGAGACCCAGTACTTC.

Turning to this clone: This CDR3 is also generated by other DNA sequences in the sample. The CDR3 region is CASSPPQLNTEAFF. The CDR3, as DNA: TGTGCCAGCTCACCCCCACAGCTGAACACTGAAGCTTTCTTT. The chain has TRBV18 and TRBJ1-1; D gene unclear. This CDR3 contains 14 residues. Trimming took off 3 bases at V and 0 bases at J, with 8 bases between the two ends. Germline V lookup: CDR1 KGHSH, CDR2 LQKENI.

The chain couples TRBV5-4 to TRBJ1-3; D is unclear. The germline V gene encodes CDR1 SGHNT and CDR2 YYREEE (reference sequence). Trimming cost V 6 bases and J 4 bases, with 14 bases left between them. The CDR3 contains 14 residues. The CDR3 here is CASTQRSGGNTIYF. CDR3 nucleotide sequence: TGTGCCAGCACCCAGAGGAGTGGAGGAAACACCATATATTTT. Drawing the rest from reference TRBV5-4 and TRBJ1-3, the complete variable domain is ETGVTQSPTHLIKTRGQQVTLRCSSQSGHNTVSWYQQALGQGPQFIFQYYREEENGRGNFPPRFSGLQFPNYSSELNVNALELDDSALYLCASTQRSGGNTIYFGEGSWLTVV.

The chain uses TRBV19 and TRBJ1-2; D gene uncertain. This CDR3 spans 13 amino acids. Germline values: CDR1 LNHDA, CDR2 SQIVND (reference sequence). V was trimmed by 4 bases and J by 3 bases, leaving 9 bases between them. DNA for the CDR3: TGTGCCAGTAGTAAGGGAGGAGACTATGGCTACACCTTC. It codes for CASSKGGDYGYTF.

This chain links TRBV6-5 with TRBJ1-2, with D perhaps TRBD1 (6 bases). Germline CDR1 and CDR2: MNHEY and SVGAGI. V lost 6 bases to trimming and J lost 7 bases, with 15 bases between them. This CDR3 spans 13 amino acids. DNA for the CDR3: TGTGCCAGCAGGGCCCCAGGGGATCTTGGCTACACCTTC. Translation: CASRAPGDLGYTF.

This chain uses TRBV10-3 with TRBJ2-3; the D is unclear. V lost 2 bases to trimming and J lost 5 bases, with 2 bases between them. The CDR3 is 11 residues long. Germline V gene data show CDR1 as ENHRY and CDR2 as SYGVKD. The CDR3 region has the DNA TGTGCCATCAGTGAGAAAGATACGCAGTATTTT. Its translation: CAISEKDTQYF.

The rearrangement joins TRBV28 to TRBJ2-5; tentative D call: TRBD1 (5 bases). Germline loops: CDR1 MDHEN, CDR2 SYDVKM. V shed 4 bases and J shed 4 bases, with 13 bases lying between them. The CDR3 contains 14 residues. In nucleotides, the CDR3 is TGTGCCAGCAGTTCCACCGACAGTGGAGAGACCCAGTACTTC. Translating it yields CASSSTDSGETQYF.

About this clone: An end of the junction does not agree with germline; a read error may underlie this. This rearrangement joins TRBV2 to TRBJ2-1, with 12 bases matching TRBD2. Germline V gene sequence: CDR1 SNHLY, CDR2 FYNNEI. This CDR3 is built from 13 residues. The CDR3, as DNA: TGTGCCAGCAGGAAGACTAGCGGGGGACCTGGGATCTTC. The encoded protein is CASRKTSGGPGIF.

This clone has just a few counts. This chain's CDR3 is CASRTPQTWGYTF. CDR3 nucleotides: TGTGCCAGCAGGACCCCCCAAACCTGGGGCTACACCTTC. The rearrangement uses TRBV28 and TRBJ1-2; D gene uncertain. This CDR3 region has 13 residues. The V and J ends lost 6 bases and 8 bases respectively, with 16 bases between them. Germline assignment: CDR1 MDHEN and CDR2 SYDVKM.

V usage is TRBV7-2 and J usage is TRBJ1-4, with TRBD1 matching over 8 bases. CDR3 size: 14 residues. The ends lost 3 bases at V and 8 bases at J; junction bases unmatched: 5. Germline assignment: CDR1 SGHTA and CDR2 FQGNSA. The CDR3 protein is CASSFGTGDEKLFF. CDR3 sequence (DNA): TGTGCCAGCAGCTTCGGGACAGGTGACGAAAAACTGTTTTTT.

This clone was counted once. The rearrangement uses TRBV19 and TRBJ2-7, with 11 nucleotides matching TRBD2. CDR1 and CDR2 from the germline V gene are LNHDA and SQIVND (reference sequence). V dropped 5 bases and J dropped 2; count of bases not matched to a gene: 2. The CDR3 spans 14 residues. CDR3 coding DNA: TGTGCCAGTAGTGAGACTAGCGGGGCCTACGAGCAGTACTTC. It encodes CASSETSGAYEQYF.

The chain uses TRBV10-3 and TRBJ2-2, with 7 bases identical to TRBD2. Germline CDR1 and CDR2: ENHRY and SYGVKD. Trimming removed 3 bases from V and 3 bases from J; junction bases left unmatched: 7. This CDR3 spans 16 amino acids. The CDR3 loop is CAISDLRERDTGELFF. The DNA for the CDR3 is TGTGCCATCAGTGATTTGCGGGAGAGGGACACCGGGGAGCTGTTTTTT.

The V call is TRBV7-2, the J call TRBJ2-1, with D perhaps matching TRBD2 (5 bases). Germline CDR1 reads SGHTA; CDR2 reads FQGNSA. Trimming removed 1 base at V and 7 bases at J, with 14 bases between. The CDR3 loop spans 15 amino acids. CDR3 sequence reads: CASSLGRPSQNEQFF. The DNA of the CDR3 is TGTGCCAGCAGCTTAGGGAGGCCTAGCCAAAATGAGCAGTTCTTC.

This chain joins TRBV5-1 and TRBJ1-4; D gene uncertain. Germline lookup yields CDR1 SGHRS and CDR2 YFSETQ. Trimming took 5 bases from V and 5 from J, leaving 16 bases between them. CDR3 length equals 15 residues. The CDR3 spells CASRDNLGSNEKLFF. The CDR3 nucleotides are TGCGCCAGCAGAGACAATCTCGGCTCGAATGAAAAACTGTTTTTT.

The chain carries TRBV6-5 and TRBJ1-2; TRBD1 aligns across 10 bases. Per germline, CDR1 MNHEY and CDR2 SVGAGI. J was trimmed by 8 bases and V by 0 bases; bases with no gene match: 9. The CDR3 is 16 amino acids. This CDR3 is CASSYSIPTGGSGYTF. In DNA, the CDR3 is TGTGCCAGCAGTTACTCGATACCGACAGGGGGCTCCGGCTACACCTTC.

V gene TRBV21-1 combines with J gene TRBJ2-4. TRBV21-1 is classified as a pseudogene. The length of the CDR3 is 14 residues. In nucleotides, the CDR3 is TGTGCCAGCAGCAAGCCCTCGAATAAAAACATTCAGTACTTC. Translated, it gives CASSKPSNKNIQYF.

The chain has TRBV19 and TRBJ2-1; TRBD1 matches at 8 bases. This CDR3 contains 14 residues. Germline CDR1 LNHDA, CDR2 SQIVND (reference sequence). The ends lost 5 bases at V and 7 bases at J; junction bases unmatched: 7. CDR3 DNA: TGTGCCAGTAGTCCGCGGACAGGGTGGAATGAGCAGTTCTTC. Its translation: CASSPRTGWNEQFF. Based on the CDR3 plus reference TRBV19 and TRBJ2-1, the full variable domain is DGGITQSPKYLFRKEGQNVTLSCEQNLNHDAMYWYRQDPGQGLRLIYYSQIVNDFQKGDIAEGYSVSREKKESFPLTVTSAQKNPTAFYLCASSPRTGWNEQFFGPGTRLTVL.

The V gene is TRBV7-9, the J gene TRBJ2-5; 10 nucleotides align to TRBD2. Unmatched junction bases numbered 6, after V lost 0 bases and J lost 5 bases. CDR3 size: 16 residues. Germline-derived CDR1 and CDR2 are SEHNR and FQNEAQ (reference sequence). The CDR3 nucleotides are TGTGCCAGCAGCTTAGCTAGCGGGAGGAATGGGGAGACCCAGTACTTC. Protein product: CASSLASGRNGETQYF. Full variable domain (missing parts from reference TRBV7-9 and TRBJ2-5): DTGVSQNPRHKITKRGQNVTFRCDPISEHNRLYWYRQTLGQGPEFLTYFQNEAQLEKSRLLSDRFSAERPKGSFSTLEIQRTEQGDSAMYLCASSLASGRNGETQYFGPGTRLLVL.

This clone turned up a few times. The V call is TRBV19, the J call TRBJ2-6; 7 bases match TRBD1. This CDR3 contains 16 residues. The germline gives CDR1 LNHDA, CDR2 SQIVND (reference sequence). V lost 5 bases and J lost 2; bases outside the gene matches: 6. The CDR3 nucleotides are TGTGCCAGTAGTGAATACAGGGGCCCTGGGGCCAACGTCCTGACTTTC. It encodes CASSEYRGPGANVLTF.

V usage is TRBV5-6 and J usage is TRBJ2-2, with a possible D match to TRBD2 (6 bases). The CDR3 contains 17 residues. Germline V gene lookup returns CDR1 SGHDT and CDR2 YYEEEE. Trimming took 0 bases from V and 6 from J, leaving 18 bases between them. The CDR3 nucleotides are TGTGCCAGCAGCTTGGCCGTGGAAGGGCCGGGAGCCGGGGAGCTGTTTTTT. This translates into CASSLAVEGPGAGELFF.

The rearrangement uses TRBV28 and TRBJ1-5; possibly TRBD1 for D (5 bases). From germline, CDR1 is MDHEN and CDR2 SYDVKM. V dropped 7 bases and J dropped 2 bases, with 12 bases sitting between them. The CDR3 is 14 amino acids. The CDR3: CASKMRGGNQPQHF. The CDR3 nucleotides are TGTGCCAGCAAAATGCGGGGCGGCAATCAGCCCCAGCATTTT.

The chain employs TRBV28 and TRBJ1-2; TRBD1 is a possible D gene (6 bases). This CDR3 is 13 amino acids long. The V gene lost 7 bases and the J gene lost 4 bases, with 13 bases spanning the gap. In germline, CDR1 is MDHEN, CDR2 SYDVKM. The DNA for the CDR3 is TGTGCCAGCACGGGGGCAGCGGTCTATGGCTACACCTTC. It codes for CASTGAAVYGYTF.

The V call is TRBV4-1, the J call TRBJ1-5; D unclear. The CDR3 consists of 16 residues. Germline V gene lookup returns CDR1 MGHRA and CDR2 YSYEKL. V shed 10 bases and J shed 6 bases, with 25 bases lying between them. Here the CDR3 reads CATPISSRWETQPQHF. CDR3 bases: TGCGCCACCCCCATTTCATCTCGTTGGGAGACTCAGCCCCAGCATTTT.

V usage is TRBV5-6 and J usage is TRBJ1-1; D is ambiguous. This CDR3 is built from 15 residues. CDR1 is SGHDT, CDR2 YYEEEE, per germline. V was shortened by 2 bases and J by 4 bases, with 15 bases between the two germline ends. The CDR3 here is CASSLYDYGVTEAFF. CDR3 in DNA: TGTGCCAGCAGCTTATATGATTATGGCGTCACTGAAGCTTTCTTT.